This T cell receptor (beta chain) was recovered during a study of cytomegalovirus exposure and HLA in healthy donors. The donors were in the roughly 130-subject validation cohort, distinct from the roughly 600-subject first cohort. Trimming pared 1 base from V and 4 bases from J, leaving 19 bases between. This CDR3 spans 17 amino acids. CDR1 is SGHAT and CDR2 is FQNNGV in the germline V gene. For this clone: Its antigen is as yet unknown.

Overall study results and limits: In the 120 validation repertoires, approximately 93% of cluster scores exceeded 0, per a later analysis. As was reported, the classifier diagnosed cytomegalovirus status with high specificity and sensitivity.

This table comes from immunoSEQ multiplex PCR, and its TCRdb copy is limited to in-frame clones, with some not included. The sample carries 50,000 or so clones, more than 70% recorded once. Sequenced sample: PBMCs. This chain connects TRBV11-2 to TRBJ1-1; TRBD1 might be the D (6 bases). The sequence derives from a woman under 30 in good health and CMV-seropositive. The CDR3 DNA sequence: TGTGCCAGCAGCTTAGCCCTACAGGGTAAAGGCAGCACTGAAGCTTTCTTT. Translation gives CASSLALQGKGSTEAFF.